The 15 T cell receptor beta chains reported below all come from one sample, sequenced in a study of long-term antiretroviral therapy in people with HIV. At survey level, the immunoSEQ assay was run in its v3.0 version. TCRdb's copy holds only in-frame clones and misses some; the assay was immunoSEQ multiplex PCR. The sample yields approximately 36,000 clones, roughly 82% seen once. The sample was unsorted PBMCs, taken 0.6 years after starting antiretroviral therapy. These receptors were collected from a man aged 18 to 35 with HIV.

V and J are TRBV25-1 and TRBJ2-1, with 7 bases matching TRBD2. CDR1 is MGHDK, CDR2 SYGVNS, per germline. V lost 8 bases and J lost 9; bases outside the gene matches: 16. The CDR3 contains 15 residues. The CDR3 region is CASAPGTTRLVEQFF. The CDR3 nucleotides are TGTGCCAGCGCCCCCGGGACTACGCGTTTGGTTGAGCAGTTCTTC.

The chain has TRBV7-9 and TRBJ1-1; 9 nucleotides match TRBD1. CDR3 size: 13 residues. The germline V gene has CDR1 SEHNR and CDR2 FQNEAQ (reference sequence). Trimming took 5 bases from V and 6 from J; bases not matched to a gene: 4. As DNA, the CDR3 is TGTGCCAGCAGCCAGGACAGGGGCGCTGAAGCTTTCTTT. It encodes CASSQDRGAEAFF.

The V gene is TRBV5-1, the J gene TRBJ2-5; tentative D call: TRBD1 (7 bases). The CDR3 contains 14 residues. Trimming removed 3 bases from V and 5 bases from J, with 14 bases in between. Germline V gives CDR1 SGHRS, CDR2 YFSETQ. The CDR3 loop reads CASSWRGLGETQYF. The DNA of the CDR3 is TGCGCCAGCAGCTGGAGGGGGCTGGGGGAGACCCAGTACTTC.

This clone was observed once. The CDR3 region has the DNA TGTGCCAGCAGTGCCGGGACAATGAACACTGAAGCTTTCTTT. It is translated as CASSAGTMNTEAFF. The chain employs TRBV6-1 and TRBJ1-1; a weak D match, TRBD1 (6 bases). The CDR3 sequence is 14 residues long. CDR1 is MNHNS, CDR2 SASEGT, per germline. The ends were cut back, 4 bases at V and 0 bases at J, with 9 bases in the middle.

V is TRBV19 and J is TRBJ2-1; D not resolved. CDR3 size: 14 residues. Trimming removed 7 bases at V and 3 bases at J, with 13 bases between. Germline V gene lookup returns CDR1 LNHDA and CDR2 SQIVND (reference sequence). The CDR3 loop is CASTPTGVYNEQFF. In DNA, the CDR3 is TGTGCCAGTACCCCCACTGGGGTCTACAATGAGCAGTTCTTC.

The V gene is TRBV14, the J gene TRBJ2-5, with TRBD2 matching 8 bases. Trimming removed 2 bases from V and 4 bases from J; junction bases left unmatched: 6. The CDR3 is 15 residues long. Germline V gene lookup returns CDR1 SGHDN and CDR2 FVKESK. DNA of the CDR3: TGTGCCAGCAGCCAAAGGACTAGCATGGTAGAGACCCAGTACTTC. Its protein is CASSQRTSMVETQYF.

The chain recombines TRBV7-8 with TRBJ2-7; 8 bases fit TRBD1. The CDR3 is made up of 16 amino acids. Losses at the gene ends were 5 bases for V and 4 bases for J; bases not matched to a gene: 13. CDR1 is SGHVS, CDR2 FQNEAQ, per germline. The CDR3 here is CASSKDPGTGKYEQYF. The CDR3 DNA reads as TGTGCCAGCAGCAAAGACCCCGGGACAGGCAAGTACGAGCAGTACTTC.

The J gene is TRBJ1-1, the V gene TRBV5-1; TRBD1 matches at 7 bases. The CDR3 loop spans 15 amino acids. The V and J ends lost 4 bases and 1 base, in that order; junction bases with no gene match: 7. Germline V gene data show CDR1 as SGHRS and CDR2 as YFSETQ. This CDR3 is CASSPRQGRNTEAFF. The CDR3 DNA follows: TGCGCCAGCAGCCCCAGACAGGGACGGAACACTGAAGCTTTCTTT.

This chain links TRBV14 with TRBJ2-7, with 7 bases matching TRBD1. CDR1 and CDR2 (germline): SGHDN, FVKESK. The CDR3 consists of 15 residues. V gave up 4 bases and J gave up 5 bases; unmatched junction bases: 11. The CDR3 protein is CASSPQVSGGHEQYF. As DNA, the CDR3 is TGTGCCAGCAGCCCGCAAGTTTCAGGGGGACACGAGCAGTACTTC.

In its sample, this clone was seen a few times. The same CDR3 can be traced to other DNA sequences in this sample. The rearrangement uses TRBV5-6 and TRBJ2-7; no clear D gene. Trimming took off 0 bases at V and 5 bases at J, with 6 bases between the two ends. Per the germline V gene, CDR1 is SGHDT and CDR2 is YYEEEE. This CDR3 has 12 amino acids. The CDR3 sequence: CASSLGTHEQYF. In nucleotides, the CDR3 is TGTGCCAGCAGCTTGGGTACCCACGAGCAGTACTTC.

Here the CDR3 reads CASSLGVEPLEQYF. The CDR3 DNA is TGTGCCAGCAGCTTGGGGGTGGAACCGCTCGAGCAGTACTTC. The chain is built from TRBV5-4 and TRBJ2-7; D gene ambiguous. Germline-derived CDR1 and CDR2 are SGHNT and YYREEE (reference sequence). The CDR3 has 14 residues. Trimming removed 0 bases from V and 6 bases from J, with 13 bases in between.

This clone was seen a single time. In DNA, the CDR3 is TGTGCCACCCGACAGGGCCGGGGTTCACCCCTCCACTTT. It yields the protein CATRQGRGSPLHF. The rearrangement uses TRBV6-6 and TRBJ1-6, with 7 bases lining up with TRBD1. Looked up from germline, CDR1 is MNHNY and CDR2 is SVGAGI (reference sequence). The CDR3 contains 13 residues. V lost 10 bases to trimming and J lost 9 bases; unmatched junction nucleotides: 9.

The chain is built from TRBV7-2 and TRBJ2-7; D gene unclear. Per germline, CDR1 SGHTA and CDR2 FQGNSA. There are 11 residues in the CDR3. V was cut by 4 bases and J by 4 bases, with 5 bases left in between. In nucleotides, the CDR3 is TGTGCCAGCAGCTCCCTTTACGAGCAGTACTTC. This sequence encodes CASSSLYEQYF.

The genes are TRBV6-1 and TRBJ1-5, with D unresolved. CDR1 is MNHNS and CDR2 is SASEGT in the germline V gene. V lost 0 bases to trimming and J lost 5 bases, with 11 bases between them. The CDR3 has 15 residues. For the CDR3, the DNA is TGTGCCAGCAGTGAAGCGGGGTGGGAGGATCAGCCCCAGCATTTT. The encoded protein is CASSEAGWEDQPQHF.

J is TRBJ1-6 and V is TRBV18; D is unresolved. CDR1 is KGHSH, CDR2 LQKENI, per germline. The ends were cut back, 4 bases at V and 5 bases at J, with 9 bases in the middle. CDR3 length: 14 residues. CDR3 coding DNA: TGTGCCAGCTCACAGGATAAGGATAATTCACCCCTCCACTTT. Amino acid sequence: CASSQDKDNSPLHF.